The sequence of this T cell receptor beta chain was determined in a study of long-term antiretroviral therapy in people with HIV. This clone appeared once. Its antigen remains unknown. Every specimen held between about 0.9-11 million cryopreserved PBMC. These were thawed and washed before DNA extraction. Broader study findings: HIV repertoires spanned narrower CDR3 length ranges than controls.

The immunoSEQ assay was v3.0, run at survey level. Method: immunoSEQ multiplex PCR; TCRdb's copy keeps in-frame clones and lacks some. The repertoire consists of tens of thousands of clones, with roughly 82% occurring once and the leading ten covering around 13%. The source was unsorted PBMCs, collected 0.3 years after starting antiretroviral therapy. The TCR was taken from a man between 18 and 35 years old with HIV.

This chain's CDR3 is CASSLNGIAGASYEQYF. CDR3 nucleotide sequence: TGCGCCAGCAGCTTGAATGGCATAGCGGGAGCATCCTACGAGCAGTACTTC. The genes are TRBV5-1 and TRBJ2-7; 9 nucleotides agree with TRBD2. The CDR3 is made up of 17 amino acids. Germline V gene data show CDR1 as SGHRS and CDR2 as YFSETQ. With 1 base clipped from V and 1 base from J, the junction kept 9 bases outside the gene matches.